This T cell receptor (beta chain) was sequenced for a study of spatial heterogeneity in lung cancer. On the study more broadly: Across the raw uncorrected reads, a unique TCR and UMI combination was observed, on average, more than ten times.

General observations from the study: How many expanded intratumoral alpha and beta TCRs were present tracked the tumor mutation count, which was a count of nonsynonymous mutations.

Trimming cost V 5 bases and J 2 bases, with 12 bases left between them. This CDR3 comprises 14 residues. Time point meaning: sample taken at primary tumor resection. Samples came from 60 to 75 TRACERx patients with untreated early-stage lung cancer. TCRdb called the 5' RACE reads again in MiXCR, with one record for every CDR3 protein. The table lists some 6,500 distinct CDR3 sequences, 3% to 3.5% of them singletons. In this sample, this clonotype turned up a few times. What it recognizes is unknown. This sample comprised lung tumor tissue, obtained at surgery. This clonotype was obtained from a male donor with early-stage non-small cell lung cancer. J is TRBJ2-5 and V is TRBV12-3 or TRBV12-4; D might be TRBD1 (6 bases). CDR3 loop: CASSQQTGQETQYF. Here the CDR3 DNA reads TGTGCCAGCAGTCAACAGACAGGACAAGAGACCCAGTACTTC.